This is a list of T cell receptor beta chains from one sample in a study of shared clonotypes between healthy human individuals. The data were produced by immunoSEQ multiplex PCR, yet TCRdb's version contains in-frame clones alone and is incomplete. The sample has about a million clones; 70% to 85% are singletons. Sequencing input: memory CD4+ T cells sorted from blood. These receptors all stem from a man aged 18-30 years in good health. Both conserved end residues are trimmed from each CDR3. Each record gives: V gene, J gene, CDR3 protein.

TRBV11-2	TRBJ2-7	ASSLVQEYYEQY
TRBV2	TRBJ2-7	ASMDFNNLYEQY
TRBV5-1	TRBJ1-1	ASSLRTGFATEAF
TRBV5-1	TRBJ1-2	ASSAGAYGYT
TRBV9	TRBJ2-4	ASSGREGKNIQY
TRBV15	TRBJ2-1	ATSRDRGIEREQF
TRBV18	TRBJ1-2	ASSPRASASVEGYT
TRBV19	TRBJ2-3	ASSPGSTDTQY
TRBV5-1	TRBJ1-2	ASSLAVQISGENGYT
TRBV9	TRBJ1-5	ASSPRGLSNQPQH
TRBV5-8	TRBJ2-5	ASSSTSGSGRKQY
TRBV28	TRBJ2-3	ASSLFKGTQY
TRBV27	TRBJ2-6	ASSLLAGLGGANVLT
TRBV7-9	TRBJ2-3	ASSPRNTDTQY
TRBV5-1	TRBJ2-7	ASSPGQGPSYEQY
TRBV6-1	TRBJ2-7	ASSGYGDGSYEQY
TRBV2	TRBJ1-2	ASSGGGQGNYGYT
TRBV5-1	TRBJ2-2	ASSSSGQGTNTGELF
TRBV29-1	-	SVVRGGEQY
TRBV6-5	TRBJ2-7	ASSNGRAGSRH
TRBV5-1	TRBJ1-2	ASSLQDSLDYT
TRBV5-1	TRBJ2-7	ASSTDRGRAVPYEQY
TRBV5-8	TRBJ1-2	ASSLTGTGGYT
TRBV6-1	TRBJ1-5	ASSLNQPQH
TRBV7-6	TRBJ1-1	ASSLQSGGTTEAF
TRBV7-9	TRBJ2-1	ASSLSAGAYNEQF
TRBV28	TRBJ1-2	ASSLGLYGYT
TRBV5-3	TRBJ2-5	ARSRTSVETQY
TRBV6-5	TRBJ2-7	ASSSAGQASYEQY
TRBV25-1	TRBJ2-7	ASSEVGLHEQY
TRBV7-2	TRBJ1-2	ASSLGYYNNYGYT
TRBV7-3	TRBJ2-3	ASSGQGADTQY
TRBV6-6	TRBJ1-5	ASSYDVLVGPQH
TRBV9	TRBJ2-7	ASSVEIGSSYEQY
TRBV5-1	TRBJ1-3	ASRSTASDTIY
TRBV30	TRBJ2-6	AWTKSSGANVLT
TRBV29-1	TRBJ2-2	SVEGPHHTGELF
TRBV5-1	TRBJ2-5	ASSFPEYFQETQY
TRBV19	TRBJ1-5	ASSIEGNQPQH
TRBV18	TRBJ1-2	ASSPPGSPNYGYT
TRBV30	TRBJ1-5	AWSAWGQGGQPQH
TRBV18	TRBJ2-4	ASSPGGSNIQY
TRBV9	TRBJ1-3	ASSGTGSGNTIY
TRBV11-3	TRBJ2-1	ASSLVLAGVNEQF
TRBV27	TRBJ1-6	ASSLGGRNSPLH
TRBV25-1	TRBJ1-2	ASSAGMIYGYT
TRBV29-1	TRBJ2-7	SVELRDEQY
TRBV7-2	TRBJ1-1	ASSLDLTGAAF
TRBV30	TRBJ2-1	AWSATGNEQF